The T cell receptor (beta chain) under discussion was sequenced for a study of T cells in Graves' hyperthyroidism and ophthalmopathy. Germline loops: CDR1 MDHEN, CDR2 SYDVKM. The CDR3 totals 16 residues. Trimming at V came to 6 bases and at J to 2 bases, leaving 9 bases not matched to a gene. Duration under 3 months, a NOSPECS grade of at least 4, and a Clinical Activity Score of at least 3 characterized the ophthalmopathy patients. Investigators excluded patients with uncontrolled infection, other autoimmune disease, pregnancy or lactation. Diagnostic assessment was based on clinical symptoms, serum thyroxine and TRAb, thyroid ultrasound and orbital computed tomography. PBMCs came from roughly 10 ml fresh peripheral blood. Amplified TCR beta CDR3 regions derived from RNA transcripts. HTBI primers were used for first-round RT-PCR of the TCR CDR3. Each CDR3 protein is one row after TCRdb ran MiXCR on the multiplex PCR reads. Altogether a few hundred thousand distinct CDR3 sequences are present, about a sixth being singletons, with the ten largest covering about 50%.

The specimen sequenced was blood. The sequence came from a woman aged 55-70 years with Graves' ophthalmopathy. This chain connects TRBV28 to TRBJ1-2; 10 bases line up with TRBD1. In DNA, the CDR3 is TGTGCCAGCAGAAGACAGGGGGCCGGCTCCAACTATGGCTACACCTTC. Translated: CASRRQGAGSNYGYTF.